Detailed here is one TCR beta chain. No antigen is known for it. The sample comes from a study of cytomegalovirus exposure and HLA in healthy donors. General study results and limits: What was likely a sequencing artifact was a cluster of highly shared sequence variants. Later analysis identified a missense DCLRE1C variant that was linked to TCR beta V- and J-gene trimming. A later analysis revealed that TCR association rates differed between HLA loci, peaking at DRB1 and bottoming out at HLA-C.

13 Jbeta primers and 60 Vbeta primers were used for the PCR. The protocol was immunoSEQ multiplex PCR, while the TCRdb copy is restricted to in-frame clones and leaves out a portion. The data contain around 160,000 clones, roughly 80% of them singletons. CDR3 size: 13 residues. Germline CDR1 and CDR2: MDHEN and SYDVKM. V was shortened by 6 bases and J by 6 bases, with 14 bases between the two germline ends. The sequence came from a man aged 18 to 30 in good health and CMV-seropositive. The sequencing sample was made of PBMCs. This chain connects TRBV28 to TRBJ2-5; D might be TRBD2 (5 bases). CDR3 nucleotides: TGTGCCAGCAGCTCGTTTCAGCGGCAGACCCAGTACTTC. Its translation: CASSSFQRQTQYF.